The 25 T cell receptor beta chains in this list originate from one sample, sequenced in a study of neurological immune-mediated disorders. TCRdb redid the calling of the 5' RACE reads with MiXCR, one entry per CDR3 protein. The sample shows 28,000 or so distinct CDR3 sequences, approximately 12% of them seen only once. The material sequenced was PBMCs. The origin of the receptors is a man in his 60s in good health.

At least ten counts were recorded for this clonotype. The rearrangement joins TRBV4-1 to TRBJ2-7; D uncertain. The CDR3 covers 14 residues. Trimming stripped 6 bases from V and 0 bases from J, with 12 bases between. Germline assignment: CDR1 MGHRA and CDR2 YSYEKL. The CDR3 coding sequence is TGCGCCAGCAGAATCGAGCGAAACTCCTACGAGCAGTACTTC. Its protein is CASRIERNSYEQYF.

Many counts were recorded for this clonotype. The chain carries TRBV28 and TRBJ2-2; D is unclear. With 5 bases removed from V and 3 bases from J, the gap between germline ends came to 13 bases. The CDR3 is 15 residues long. Germline CDR1 and CDR2: MDHEN and SYDVKM. The CDR3, as DNA: TGTGCCAGCAGTCCAATAGAAAGGGACACCGGGGAGCTGTTTTTT. Residues: CASSPIERDTGELFF.

Ten or more counts support this clonotype. V is TRBV29-1 and J is TRBJ2-7, with D unclear. CDR1 and CDR2 (germline): SQVTM, ANQGSEA. V was trimmed by 6 bases and J by 0 bases, leaving 9 bases between them. This CDR3 has 12 amino acids. The DNA of the CDR3 is TGCAGCGTGAGAGACACCTCCTACGAGCAGTACTTC. The encoded protein is CSVRDTSYEQYF.

Ten or more counts support this clonotype. The chain employs TRBV7-8 and TRBJ1-5; D is uncertain. CDR1 and CDR2 from the germline V gene are SGHVS and FQNEAQ. With 5 bases removed from V and 7 bases from J, the gap between germline ends came to 12 bases. The CDR3 length is 13 residues. The CDR3 protein is CASSPSAAQPQHF. The CDR3 DNA is TGTGCCAGCAGCCCTAGTGCGGCACAGCCCCAGCATTTT. The variable domain in full, with the rest retrieved from reference TRBV7-8 and TRBJ1-5, is GAGVSQSPRYKVAKRGQDVALRCDPISGHVSLFWYQQALGQGPEFLTYFQNEAQLDKSGLPSDRFFAERPEGSVSTLKIQRTQQEDSAVYLCASSPSAAQPQHFGDGTRLSIL.

There are many counts of this clonotype. The chain recombines TRBV9 with TRBJ2-6; a possible D gene is TRBD1 (5 bases). The CDR3 consists of 16 residues. The V end was cut by 4 bases, the J end by 0 bases, with 11 bases between. Germline-derived CDR1 and CDR2 are SGDLS and YYNGEE. CDR3 amino acids: CASSLGESSGANVLTF. CDR3 bases: TGTGCCAGCAGCCTAGGGGAATCCTCTGGGGCCAACGTCCTGACTTTC. The full variable domain, its missing parts supplied by reference TRBV9 and TRBJ2-6, is DSGVTQTPKHLITATGQRVTLRCSPRSGDLSVYWYQQSLDQGLQFLIQYYNGEERAKGNILERFSAQQFPDLHSELNLSSLELGDSALYFCASSLGESSGANVLTFGAGSRLTVL.

This clonotype was seen at least ten times. The J gene is TRBJ2-7, the V gene TRBV5-1, with TRBD1 matching 10 bases. Per the germline V gene, CDR1 is SGHRS and CDR2 is YFSETQ. The CDR3 extends over 15 amino acids. V dropped 0 bases and J dropped 5; count of bases not matched to a gene: 5. The DNA for the CDR3 is TGCGCCAGCAGCTTGGGCCTCGGGACAGGGGACGAGCAGTACTTC. It specifies CASSLGLGTGDEQYF.

At least ten counts were recorded for this clonotype. This chain uses TRBV29-1 with TRBJ2-2; TRBD2 aligns across 8 bases. Germline V gene lookup returns CDR1 SQVTM and CDR2 ANQGSEA. The CDR3 loop spans 14 amino acids. The ends lost 4 bases at V and 4 bases at J; junction bases unmatched: 5. This chain's CDR3 is CSVVGGATTGELFF. CDR3 sequence (DNA): TGCAGCGTTGTCGGGGGGGCGACCACCGGGGAGCTGTTTTTT.

This clonotype was recorded many times. The rearrangement links TRBV7-2 to TRBJ1-1, with D hard to call. The CDR3 runs 12 residues. Trimming took off 3 bases at V and 7 bases at J, with 9 bases between the two ends. Germline-derived CDR1 and CDR2 are SGHTA and FQGNSA. The CDR3 nucleotides are TGTGCCAGCAGCTTTGCGGAAGGTGAAGCTTTCTTT. It translates to CASSFAEGEAFF.

This clonotype was recorded a few times. V gene TRBV20-1 combines with J gene TRBJ2-3, with TRBD2 identical over 7 bases. The CDR3 sequence is 14 residues long. The junction had 6 bases not matched to a gene; V was cut back by 5 bases and J by 1 base. Germline V gene data show CDR1 as DFQATT and CDR2 as SNEGSKA (reference sequence). CDR3 in DNA: TGCAGTGCTGAGAGCGGGATGGGCACAGATACGCAGTATTTT. Encoded protein: CSAESGMGTDTQYF.

Only one count was recorded for this clonotype. A much larger clone lies a single base off, so this may be a read error. The CDR3 here is CSVVDRDNSPLHF. CDR3 sequence (DNA): TGCAGCGTGGTTGACAGGGACAATTCACCCCTCCACTTT. V is TRBV29-1 and J is TRBJ1-6; 7 positions agree with TRBD1. Unmatched junction bases numbered 6, after V lost 6 bases and J lost 7 bases. This CDR3 comprises 13 residues. The V gene's germline CDR1 is SQVTM and CDR2 ANQGSEA.

This clonotype was counted ten times or more. The chain employs TRBV11-2 and TRBJ1-2; unclear D gene. This CDR3 comprises 12 residues. Per germline, CDR1 SGHAT and CDR2 FQNNGV. Trimming removed 4 bases from V and 2 bases from J, with 5 bases in between. This CDR3 reads CASSSRNYGYTF. CDR3 nucleotide sequence: TGTGCCAGCAGCTCCCGAAACTATGGCTACACCTTC.

This clonotype was counted ten times or more. The rearrangement joins TRBV5-1 to TRBJ1-6; the D is unclear. The CDR3 loop spans 13 amino acids. Germline CDR1 SGHRS, CDR2 YFSETQ. Trimming left V 7 bases short and J 7 bases short, with 12 bases between. In DNA form, the CDR3 reads TGCGCCAGCGGCCGGGCCGAAAATTCACCCCTCCACTTT. Its translation: CASGRAENSPLHF. Drawing the rest from reference TRBV5-1 and TRBJ1-6, the complete variable domain is KAGVTQTPRYLIKTRGQQVTLSCSPISGHRSVSWYQQTPGQGLQFLFEYFSETQRNKGNFPGRFSGRQFSNSRSEMNVSTLELGDSALYLCASGRAENSPLHFGNGTRLTVT.

There are many counts of this clonotype. The chain uses TRBV29-1 and TRBJ2-3; D is ambiguous. This CDR3 is built from 10 residues. CDR1 SQVTM and CDR2 ANQGSEA come from the germline V gene. V was pared by 2 bases and J by 8 bases, with 5 bases between. This CDR3 is CSVELATQYF. CDR3 DNA: TGCAGCGTTGAATTAGCTACGCAGTATTTT.

In this sample, this clonotype turned up many times. The chain couples TRBV7-8 to TRBJ2-1; 9 bases are a match to TRBD2. Germline V lookup: CDR1 SGHVS, CDR2 FQNEAQ. This CDR3 contains 16 residues. V was clipped by 1 base and J by 7 bases; unmatched bases: 8. The CDR3 sequence: CASSLGAGGSPNEQFF. CDR3 bases: TGTGCCAGCAGCTTAGGGGCGGGGGGGTCTCCAAATGAGCAGTTCTTC.

This clonotype was seen at least ten times. This chain joins TRBV29-1 and TRBJ2-1; tentative D call: TRBD1 (6 bases). Germline CDR1 is SQVTM and CDR2 is ANQGSEA. The CDR3 totals 13 residues. Trimming removed 7 bases from V and 6 bases from J, with 16 bases in between. The CDR3 sequence: CSAATGWSNEQFF. The CDR3 nucleotides read TGCAGCGCGGCAACAGGGTGGTCCAATGAGCAGTTCTTC.

This clonotype was recorded many times. The rearrangement uses TRBV20-1 and TRBJ1-6; 8 nucleotides match TRBD1. J lost 9 bases, V lost 6 bases, and 7 bases had no gene match. This CDR3 contains 13 residues. The germline gives CDR1 DFQATT, CDR2 SNEGSKA (reference sequence). CDR3 loop: CSARTGLGSPLHF. The CDR3 nucleotides read TGCAGTGCCAGGACAGGGTTGGGTTCACCCCTCCACTTT.

The table lists this clonotype with many counts. This sequence joins TRBV27 and TRBJ2-1; 7 nucleotides align to TRBD1. The CDR3 runs 15 residues. The V gene end was trimmed by 0 bases and the J gene end by 3 bases; junction bases not matched to a gene: 2. Germline-derived CDR1 and CDR2 are MNHEY and SMNVEV (reference sequence). CDR3 loop: CASSLSGTVYNEQFF. As DNA, the CDR3 is TGTGCCAGCAGTTTATCGGGGACAGTCTACAATGAGCAGTTCTTC.

This clonotype was picked up many times. The chain uses TRBV7-9 and TRBJ1-1, with D possibly matching TRBD1 (5 bases). Germline V gene lookup returns CDR1 SEHNR and CDR2 FQNEAQ (reference sequence). CDR3 length: 13 amino acids. Trimming stripped 4 bases from V and 5 bases from J, with 11 bases between. CDR3 loop: CASSSGLLTEAFF. The CDR3 DNA follows: TGTGCCAGCAGCTCGGGACTCCTAACTGAAGCTTTCTTT.

This clonotype was seen at least ten times. The chain is built from TRBV7-2 and TRBJ2-3; D gene ambiguous. CDR1 and CDR2 (germline): SGHTA, FQGNSA. Trimming shortened V by 2 bases and J by 6 bases, and 9 bases separated the two germline ends. The CDR3 has 13 residues. The CDR3 DNA follows: TGTGCCAGCAGCTTAAATCAGGCGGATACGCAGTATTTT. Translating it yields CASSLNQADTQYF. Supplemented by reference TRBV7-2 and TRBJ2-3, the full variable domain reads GAGVSQSPSNKVTEKGKDVELRCDPISGHTALYWYRQSLGQGLEFLIYFQGNSAPDKSGLPSDRFSAERTGGSVSTLTIQRTQQEDSAVYLCASSLNQADTQYFGPGTRLTVL.

The sample holds many counts of this clonotype. This rearrangement joins TRBV12-3 or TRBV12-4 to TRBJ2-2, with D possibly TRBD1 on 5 matching bases. This CDR3 contains 14 residues. Between the trimmed V and J ends, which lost 8 bases and 0 bases, there was a span of 10 bases. The chain's CDR3 is CASGQGANTGELFF. For the CDR3, the DNA is TGTGCCAGCGGTCAGGGTGCGAACACCGGGGAGCTGTTTTTT.

This clonotype was found many times. The chain uses TRBV12-3 or TRBV12-4 and TRBJ1-1; TRBD1 aligns across 11 bases. Losses at the gene ends were 7 bases for V and 5 bases for J; bases not matched to a gene: 15. The CDR3 is 17 residues long. The CDR3 here is CASTQDRGPGVGTEAFF. The CDR3 DNA is TGTGCCAGCACTCAGGACAGGGGGCCAGGTGTCGGGACTGAAGCTTTCTTT.

This chain connects TRBV10-3 to TRBJ2-7; 7 bases fit TRBD1. Looked up from germline, CDR1 is ENHRY and CDR2 is SYGVKD. Trimming at V came to 6 bases and at J to 10 bases, leaving 15 bases not matched to a gene. The CDR3 sequence is 14 residues long. The CDR3 sequence is CAIRSDRESIDQYF. DNA of the CDR3: TGTGCCATCAGGTCCGACAGGGAATCGATCGACCAGTACTTC.

This clonotype was picked up many times. The chain has TRBV20-1 and TRBJ2-5; perhaps TRBD2 as D (6 bases). V dropped 1 base and J dropped 1 base, with 7 bases sitting between them. The germline V gene encodes CDR1 DFQATT and CDR2 SNEGSKA (reference sequence). This CDR3 spans 13 amino acids. CDR3 sequence: CSARVGSQETQYF. CDR3 nucleotide sequence: TGCAGTGCTAGAGTCGGGAGCCAAGAGACCCAGTACTTC.

This clonotype was picked up many times. The V call is TRBV5-6, the J call TRBJ2-7, with TRBD1 matching 7 bases. The CDR3 covers 13 residues. V was pared by 4 bases and J by 5 bases, with 6 bases of the junction left unmatched. Looked up from germline, CDR1 is SGHDT and CDR2 is YYEEEE. Here the CDR3 reads CASSPDRDDEQYF. In DNA, the CDR3 is TGTGCCAGCAGCCCCGACAGGGACGACGAGCAGTACTTC.

Ten or more counts support this clonotype. The J gene is TRBJ1-6, the V gene TRBV14; D gene unclear. Germline V lookup: CDR1 SGHDN, CDR2 FVKESK. The CDR3 has 15 amino acids. Trimming removed 4 bases at V and 6 bases at J, with 13 bases between. In nucleotides, the CDR3 is TGTGCCAGCAGCCCGGCCGGTCAGATTAATTCACCCCTCCACTTT. Amino acid sequence: CASSPAGQINSPLHF.